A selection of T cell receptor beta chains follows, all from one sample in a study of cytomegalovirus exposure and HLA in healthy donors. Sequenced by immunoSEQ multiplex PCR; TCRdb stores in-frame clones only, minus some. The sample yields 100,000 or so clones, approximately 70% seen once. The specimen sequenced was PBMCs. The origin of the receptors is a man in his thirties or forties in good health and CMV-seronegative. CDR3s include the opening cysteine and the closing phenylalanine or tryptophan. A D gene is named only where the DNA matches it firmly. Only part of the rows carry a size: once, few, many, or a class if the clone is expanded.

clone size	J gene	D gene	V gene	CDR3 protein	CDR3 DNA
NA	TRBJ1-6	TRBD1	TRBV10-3	CAIRPTGGNSPLHF	TGTGCCATCAGGCCTACAGGGGGAAATTCACCCCTCCACTTT
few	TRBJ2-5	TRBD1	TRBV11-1	CASSSTSTGGEETQYF	TGTGCCAGCAGCTCGACGTCGACAGGGGGGGAAGAGACCCAGTACTTC
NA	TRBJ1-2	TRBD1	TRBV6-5	CASSYGTDYTF	TGTGCCAGCAGCTACGGGACAGACTACACCTTC
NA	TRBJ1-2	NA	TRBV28	CASSGVENYGYTF	TGTGCCAGCAGCGGGGTGGAAAACTATGGCTACACCTTC
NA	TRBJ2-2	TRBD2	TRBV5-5	CASSLEGLAGIGTGELFF	TGTGCCAGCAGCTTGGAGGGACTAGCGGGAATTGGCACCGGGGAGCTGTTTTTT
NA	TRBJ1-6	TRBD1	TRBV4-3	CASSQLLWGQGKENSPLHF	TGCGCCAGCAGCCAACTCCTCTGGGGACAGGGGAAAGAAAATTCACCCCTCCACTTT
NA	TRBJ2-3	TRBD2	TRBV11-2	CASRQAGGRTDTQYF	TGTGCCAGCAGACAGGCGGGAGGTCGTACAGATACGCAGTATTTT
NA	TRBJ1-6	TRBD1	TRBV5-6	CASSPRTGRFSPLHF	TGTGCCAGCAGCCCTCGGACAGGGAGATTTTCACCCCTCCACTTT
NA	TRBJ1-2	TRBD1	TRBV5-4	CASSLGQGASYYGYTF	TGTGCCAGCAGCTTGGGACAGGGAGCGTCCTACTATGGCTACACCTTC
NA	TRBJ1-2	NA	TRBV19	CASSGKAGVGYGYTF	TGTGCCAGTAGTGGCAAAGCGGGCGTCGGCTATGGCTACACCTTC
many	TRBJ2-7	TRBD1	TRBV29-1	CSVLPGTGTYEQYF	TGCAGCGTTTTGCCCGGGACAGGGACCTACGAGCAGTACTTC
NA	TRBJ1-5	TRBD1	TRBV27	CASSLYTGENQPQHF	TGTGCCAGCAGTTTATACACAGGGGAAAATCAGCCCCAGCATTTT
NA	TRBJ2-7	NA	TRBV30	CAWSGESYEQYF	TGTGCCTGGAGTGGTGAGTCCTACGAGCAGTACTTC
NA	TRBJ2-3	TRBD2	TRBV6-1	CASSGMGLAGGTDTQYF	TGTGCCAGCAGTGGCATGGGACTAGCGGGAGGGACAGATACGCAGTATTTT
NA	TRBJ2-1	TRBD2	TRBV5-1	CASSLRVAGYNEQFF	TGCGCCAGCAGCTTGAGGGTAGCGGGGTACAATGAGCAGTTCTTC
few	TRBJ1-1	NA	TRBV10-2	CASNGSPGTEAFF	TGCGCCAGCAATGGGTCCCCAGGCACTGAAGCTTTCTTT
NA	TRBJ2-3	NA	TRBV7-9	CASSLGNGGVTQYF	TGTGCCAGCAGCTTAGGTAATGGAGGGGTCACGCAGTATTTT
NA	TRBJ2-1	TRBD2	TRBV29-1	CSVVLAGEVEQFF	TGCAGCGTTGTCCTAGCGGGAGAAGTTGAGCAGTTCTTC
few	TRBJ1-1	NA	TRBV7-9	CASSLKSTGNTEAFF	TGTGCCAGCAGCTTAAAGTCTACGGGGAACACTGAAGCTTTCTTT
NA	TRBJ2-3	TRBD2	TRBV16	CASSQSSGSEYF	TGTGCCAGCAGCCAATCAAGCGGGAGCGAGTATTTT
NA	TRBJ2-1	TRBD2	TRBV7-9	CASSKPGLGEYNEQFF	TGTGCCAGCAGCAAACCGGGACTAGGAGAGTACAATGAGCAGTTCTTC
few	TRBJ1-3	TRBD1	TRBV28	CASSSPDRGKDTIYF	TGTGCCAGCAGTTCCCCGGACAGGGGCAAAGACACCATATATTTT
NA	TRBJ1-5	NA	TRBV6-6	CASSYSEAQPQHF	TGTGCCAGCAGTTACTCGGAGGCTCAGCCCCAGCATTTT
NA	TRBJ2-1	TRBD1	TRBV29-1	CSVGGQGTPMSSYNEQFF	TGCAGCGTCGGGGGACAGGGGACCCCGATGAGCTCCTACAATGAGCAGTTCTTC
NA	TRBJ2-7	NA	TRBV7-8	CASSLGEMYEQYF	TGTGCCAGCAGCTTAGGAGAGATGTACGAGCAGTACTTC
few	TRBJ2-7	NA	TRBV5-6	CASRPQDSYEQYF	TGTGCCAGCAGACCACAAGACTCCTACGAGCAGTACTTC
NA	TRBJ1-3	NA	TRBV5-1	CASKVDGGGGNTIYF	TGCGCCAGCAAGGTGGACGGCGGGGGCGGGAACACCATATATTTT
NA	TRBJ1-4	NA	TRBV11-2	CASSLGAGWNEKLFF	TGTGCCAGCAGCTTAGGGGCAGGCTGGAATGAAAAACTGTTTTTT
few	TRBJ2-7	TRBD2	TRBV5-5	CASSLGLADSYEQYF	TGTGCCAGCAGCTTAGGACTAGCGGACTCCTACGAGCAGTACTTC
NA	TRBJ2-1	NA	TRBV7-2	CASSLGRDRQQFF	TGTGCCAGCAGCTTAGGGCGGGATCGCCAGCAGTTCTTC
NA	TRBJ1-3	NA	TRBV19	CASSIARQSGNTIYF	TGTGCCAGTAGTATCGCTCGACAGTCCGGAAACACCATATATTTT
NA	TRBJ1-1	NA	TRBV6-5	CASKSSPNTEAFF	TGTGCCAGCAAGAGTTCTCCGAACACTGAAGCTTTCTTT
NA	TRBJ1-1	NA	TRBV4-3	CASSSRGGIGTEAFF	TGCGCCAGCAGCAGCCGGGGGGGGATTGGTACTGAAGCTTTCTTT
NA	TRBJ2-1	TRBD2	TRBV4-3	CASSHGLAGDNEQFF	TGCGCCAGCAGCCACGGACTAGCGGGAGACAATGAGCAGTTCTTC
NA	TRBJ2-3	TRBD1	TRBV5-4	CASSQRQGGDTQYF	TGTGCCAGCAGCCAGAGACAGGGGGGAGATACGCAGTATTTT
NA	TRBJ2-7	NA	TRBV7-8	CASSPYQGFGYEQYF	TGTGCCAGCAGCCCGTACCAGGGATTCGGCTACGAGCAGTACTTC
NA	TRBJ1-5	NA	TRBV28	CASSLGQDQHF	TGTGCCAGCAGTCTAGGCCAAGACCAGCATTTT
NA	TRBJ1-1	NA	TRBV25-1	CASSELGRSEAFF	TGTGCCAGCAGTGAATTGGGGCGTAGTGAAGCTTTCTTT
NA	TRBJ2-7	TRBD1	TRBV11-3	CASSLGQGDFESHEQYF	TGTGCCAGCAGCTTAGGACAGGGGGATTTCGAGTCCCACGAGCAGTACTTC
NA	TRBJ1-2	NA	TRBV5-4	CASSSGGQTIYGYTF	TGTGCCAGCAGCTCCGGTGGACAGACCATCTATGGCTACACCTTC
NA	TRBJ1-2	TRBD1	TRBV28	CASSLSGGPEGYTF	TGTGCCAGCAGTTTATCAGGGGGGCCGGAGGGCTACACCTTC
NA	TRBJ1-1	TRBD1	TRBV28	CASSFGDRQNTEAFF	TGTGCCAGCAGTTTCGGGGACAGACAAAACACTGAAGCTTTCTTT